A single sample is the source of the 5 T cell receptor beta chains below, sequenced in a study of a mutant IDH1 vaccine in newly diagnosed glioma. Time point: baseline, week 1 (first vaccination visit). Documented treatment: pre-vaccination baseline after standard-of-care therapy. Method: immunoSEQ multiplex PCR; TCRdb's copy keeps in-frame clones and lacks some. The profile covers about 98,000 clones, with roughly 90% appearing a single time and approximately 0.6% taken by the ten largest. The sequences come from PBMCs, collected from a glioma patient treated with radiotherapy, temozolomide or both. Receptors originate from a woman in her 50s with glioma.

The rearrangement links TRBV29-1 to TRBJ1-2, with D hard to call. The CDR3 contains 13 residues. Germline V gene lookup returns CDR1 SQVTM and CDR2 ANQGSEA. The V and J ends lost 0 bases and 2 bases respectively, with 7 bases between them. The DNA for the CDR3 is TGCAGCGTTGAAGATTTGGAAAACTATGGCTACACCTTC. It encodes CSVEDLENYGYTF.

The rearrangement joins TRBV20-1 to TRBJ2-7; D may correspond to TRBD1 or TRBD2 (6 bases each). Trimming pared 7 bases from V and 7 bases from J, leaving 14 bases between. The CDR3 covers 11 residues. The germline CDR1 and CDR2 sequences are DFQATT and SNEGSKA (reference sequence). The CDR3 here is CSVPGANEQYF. DNA of the CDR3: TGCAGTGTTCCGGGGGCGAATGAGCAGTACTTC.

The chain combines TRBV28 with TRBJ2-3; tentatively, D is TRBD2 (6 bases). The CDR3 sequence is 14 residues long. Between the trimmed V and J ends, which lost 3 bases and 5 bases, there was a span of 12 bases. Germline loops: CDR1 MDHEN, CDR2 SYDVKM. The chain's CDR3 is CASSLAGREDTQYF. CDR3 nucleotide sequence: TGTGCCAGCAGTTTGGCGGGGCGGGAAGATACGCAGTATTTT.

In its sample, this clone was seen once. The chain joins TRBV10-2 to TRBJ2-1; 10 bases are shared with TRBD2. Germline values: CDR1 WSHSY, CDR2 SAAADI. The CDR3 covers 17 residues. The V segment lost 4 bases and the J segment 1 base; nucleotides outside the gene matches: 7. Here the CDR3 reads CASSGTGLASSYNEQFF. In DNA, the CDR3 is TGCGCCAGCAGTGGGACGGGACTAGCGTCGTCCTACAATGAGCAGTTCTTC.

This chain links TRBV10-1 with TRBJ2-7; D unresolved. V was clipped by 2 bases and J by 6 bases, with 11 bases between them. CDR3 length equals 13 residues. Looked up from germline, CDR1 is WNHNN and CDR2 is SYGVQD (reference sequence). The CDR3: CASSESTPGEQYF. The CDR3 nucleotides are TGCGCCAGCAGTGAGAGTACCCCGGGCGAGCAGTACTTC.